These 25 T cell receptor beta chains originate from one sample sequenced in a study of blood T cells in healthy people across ages. Next came a second PCR, run for about 7 to 12 cycles, which used a sample-barcoded 5' primer along with a J-beta primer mix. One entry per CDR3 protein, called by TCRdb with MiXCR from the 5' RACE reads. The data contain roughly 1,700,000 distinct CDR3 sequences, under 30% of them singletons. Specimen: blood. All receptors derive from a woman between 25 and 40 years old in good health.

This clonotype was recorded once. A much larger clone differs by one base, so this may be a read error. The J gene is TRBJ2-7, the V gene TRBV20-1; D unresolved. The J call may be incorrect, as the DNA end agrees better with TRBJ2-4. CDR1 and CDR2 (germline): DFQATT, SNEGSKA (reference sequence). The CDR3 has 13 residues. The CDR3, as DNA: TGCAGTGCTAGAGATCGGAAGGGTTACATTCAGTACTTC. Translation gives CSARDRKGYIQYF.

This clonotype was seen a handful of times. The CDR3 loop is CASSLVPGGGTDTQYF. The CDR3, as DNA: TGCGCCAGCAGCTTGGTTCCGGGGGGCGGCACAGATACGCAGTATTTT. The chain is built from TRBV5-1 and TRBJ2-3, with D perhaps TRBD2 (7 bases). V was pared by 0 bases and J by 1 base, with 12 bases between. Germline V CDR1 and CDR2: SGHRS, YFSETQ. This CDR3 contains 16 residues.

V is TRBV30 and J is TRBJ2-3, with D perhaps being TRBD1 or TRBD2 (5 bases each). The germline V gene has CDR1 GTSNPN and CDR2 SVGIG (reference sequence). The V and J ends lost 0 bases and 1 base respectively, with 8 bases between them. The CDR3 contains 14 residues. In nucleotides, the CDR3 is TGTGCCTGGAGTGTACGGGGACGCACAGATACGCAGTATTTT. Translated: CAWSVRGRTDTQYF.

This clonotype was seen only a few times. One end of the junction is discordant with germline, which a read error may explain. The chain has TRBV28 and TRBJ2-1; D not certain. CDR3 length: 11 amino acids. The germline V gene has CDR1 MDHEN and CDR2 SYDVKM. In nucleotides, the CDR3 is TGTGCCGGCAGTCCTCACAATGAGCAGTTCTTC. Residues: CAGSPHNEQFF.

This chain joins TRBV20-1 and TRBJ1-1, with TRBD1 matching over 7 bases. Germline V gene sequence: CDR1 DFQATT, CDR2 SNEGSKA (reference sequence). This CDR3 region has 13 residues. Trimming took 2 bases from V and 1 from J; bases not matched to a gene: 1. The CDR3 spells CSARRDRNTEAFF. For the CDR3, the DNA is TGCAGTGCTAGACGGGACAGGAACACTGAAGCTTTCTTT.

Turning to this clonotype: A read error may explain this, as a much larger clone is one base away. The chain couples TRBV6-5 to TRBJ2-5; 7 nucleotides agree with TRBD2. Germline CDR1 and CDR2: MNHEY and SVGAGI. V dropped 8 bases and J dropped 2; count of bases not matched to a gene: 8. This CDR3 has 14 residues. The CDR3 coding sequence is TGTGCCAGCGGGGGGGTTGGCCTTCAAGAGACCCAGTACTTC. The encoded protein is CASGGVGLQETQYF.

Ten or more counts support this clonotype. V is TRBV7-2 and J is TRBJ2-7, with 11 nucleotides matching TRBD2. The junction had 2 bases not matched to a gene; V was cut back by 4 bases and J by 0 bases. Germline V CDR1 and CDR2: SGHTA, FQGNSA. This CDR3 contains 15 residues. The CDR3 region is CASSYTSGSSYEQYF. CDR3 nucleotide sequence: TGTGCCAGCAGCTACACTAGCGGGAGCTCCTACGAGCAGTACTTC.

In this sample, this clonotype turned up a few times. The V call is TRBV30, the J call TRBJ1-6, with D tentatively TRBD1 (5 bases). The CDR3 consists of 13 residues. Trimming took off 4 bases at V and 7 bases at J, with 11 bases between the two ends. Germline loops: CDR1 GTSNPN, CDR2 SVGIG (reference sequence). CDR3 region: CAWTGTVNSPLHF. CDR3 bases: TGTGCCTGGACCGGGACGGTCAATTCACCCCTCCACTTT.

This clonotype was seen more than once but under ten times. The chain is built from TRBV7-2 and TRBJ1-6, with no clear D. CDR3 length: 14 residues. The V gene lost 6 bases and the J gene lost 0 bases, with 6 bases spanning the gap. Germline V gives CDR1 SGHTA, CDR2 FQGNSA. The CDR3 region is CASRESSYNSPLHF. The CDR3 DNA follows: TGTGCCAGCAGAGAGAGCTCCTATAATTCACCCCTCCACTTT.

Notes on this clonotype: One junction end does not reproduce the germline sequence, and a read error may be involved. This chain connects TRBV20-1 to TRBJ2-1, with 9 bases aligning to TRBD2. From germline, CDR1 is DFQATT and CDR2 SNEGSKA (reference sequence). The CDR3 loop spans 13 amino acids. CDR3 sequence: CSAKRGDRNEQVF. The CDR3 nucleotides are TGCAGTGCCAAGCGGGGGGATCGCAATGAGCAGGTCTTC.

The CDR3 DNA sequence: TGTGCCAGCGTCGGGACAGACTCCTACGAGCAGTACTTC. Encoded protein: CASVGTDSYEQYF. The chain has TRBV28 and TRBJ2-7; 7 bases are a match to TRBD1. Germline CDR1 and CDR2: MDHEN and SYDVKM. V shed 8 bases, J shed 0 bases, and the junction held 4 bases outside the gene matches. CDR3 length: 13 amino acids.

This clonotype was observed a few times. J is TRBJ1-6 and V is TRBV19; D perhaps matches TRBD1 (5 bases). Germline V lookup: CDR1 LNHDA, CDR2 SQIVND (reference sequence). This CDR3 has 14 residues. Trimming stripped 3 bases from V and 10 bases from J, with 13 bases between. DNA for the CDR3: TGTGCCAGTAGTATTGATTCAGGGCAATCACCCCTCCACTTT. The encoded protein is CASSIDSGQSPLHF.

This clonotype was observed at least ten times. This chain uses TRBV6-5 with TRBJ2-1; TRBD2 is a possible D gene (5 bases). The germline V gene has CDR1 MNHEY and CDR2 SVGAGI. This CDR3 contains 11 residues. Trimming shortened V by 6 bases and J by 9 bases, and 9 bases separated the two germline ends. The CDR3 DNA reads as TGTGCCAGCAGGGCTAGCAGTGAGCAGTTCTTC. It yields the protein CASRASSEQFF.

The chain has TRBV5-5 and TRBJ2-7; 12 bases agree with TRBD2. Germline V gene data show CDR1 as SGHKS and CDR2 as YYEKEE (reference sequence). V was pared by 3 bases and J by 2 bases, with 6 bases of the junction left unmatched. The CDR3 is 16 amino acids. In nucleotides, the CDR3 is TGTGCCAGCAGCTCAAAGACTAGCGGGGGAACCTACGAGCAGTACGTC. Translation gives CASSSKTSGGTYEQYV.

The rearrangement links TRBV28 to TRBJ1-5; TRBD1 aligns across 7 bases. V shed 7 bases and J 6 bases; nucleotides not matched to a gene: 6. Germline V gene sequence: CDR1 MDHEN, CDR2 SYDVKM. The CDR3 loop spans 13 amino acids. As DNA, the CDR3 is TGTGCCAGCACAGGGGGGCGCGGTCAGCCCCAGCATTTT. Amino acids: CASTGGRGQPQHF.

Points on this clonotype: A read error may produce the germline difference seen at one junction end. The chain couples TRBV25-1 to TRBJ2-4; 11 bases are a match to TRBD1. The J call may be in error: the DNA end matches TRBJ2-1 better. This CDR3 has 16 residues. The germline gives CDR1 MGHDK, CDR2 SYGVNS. The CDR3 sequence is CAGSDGTGGLRNIQFF. The CDR3 region has the DNA TGTGCCGGCAGTGATGGGACAGGGGGGTTGCGAAACATTCAGTTCTTC.

This clonotype was recorded at least ten times. The rearrangement uses TRBV20-1 and TRBJ2-1, with D unresolved. V shed 6 bases and J shed 4 bases, with 13 bases lying between them. The CDR3 has 13 amino acids. Germline V gene data show CDR1 as DFQATT and CDR2 as SNEGSKA (reference sequence). This CDR3 is CSAKIGRYNEQFF. In DNA, the CDR3 is TGCAGTGCAAAAATCGGACGGTACAATGAGCAGTTCTTC.

V and J are TRBV7-9 and TRBJ2-1; D is undetermined. V was shortened by 4 bases and J by 5 bases, with 9 bases between the two germline ends. This CDR3 contains 13 residues. The V gene's germline CDR1 is SEHNR and CDR2 FQNEAQ (reference sequence). The DNA of the CDR3 is TGTGCCAGCAGCTGGCCCGCAAACAATGAGCAGTTCTTC. This sequence encodes CASSWPANNEQFF.

There are a few counts of this clonotype. The chain is built from TRBV12-3 or TRBV12-4 and TRBJ1-5; TRBD1 is a possible D gene (5 bases). This CDR3 spans 12 amino acids. Deletions cut 6 bases from V and 6 bases from J, with 9 bases between. CDR3 protein: CASRQTGQPQHF. The CDR3 region has the DNA TGTGCCAGCAGACAAACAGGTCAGCCCCAGCATTTT.

This clonotype was found once. The chain is built from TRBV6-5 and TRBJ2-2, with 9 bases matching TRBD1. The junction had 9 bases not matched to a gene; V was cut back by 11 bases and J by 5 bases. The CDR3 has 14 amino acids. CDR1 and CDR2 (germline): MNHEY, SVGAGI. CDR3 sequence (DNA): TGTGCCGTAGGCAACAGGGGGCGGACCGGGGAGCTGTTTTTT. This translates into CAVGNRGRTGELFF.

The chain has TRBV5-6 and TRBJ2-5; 8 bases agree with TRBD2. This CDR3 is 13 amino acids long. V was clipped by 0 bases and J by 13 bases; unmatched bases: 8. CDR1 is SGHDT, CDR2 YYEEEE, per germline. The CDR3 nucleotides read TGTGCCAGCAGCTTGGTTGAAGCGGGGGCCCCGTACTTC. Translating it yields CASSLVEAGAPYF.

This chain joins TRBV20-1 and TRBJ1-2; maybe TRBD1 (5 bases). V was shortened by 1 base and J by 0 bases, with 12 bases between the two germline ends. The CDR3 totals 15 residues. Germline-derived CDR1 and CDR2 are DFQATT and SNEGSKA (reference sequence). In DNA form, the CDR3 reads TGCAGTGCTAGAGGCAACAGGCCGGCTAACTATGGCTACACCTTC. Translation gives CSARGNRPANYGYTF.

The chain combines TRBV19 with TRBJ2-7; possibly TRBD1 for D (5 bases). The CDR3 spans 14 residues. V was shortened by 3 bases and J by 0 bases, with 9 bases between the two germline ends. Germline-derived CDR1 and CDR2 are LNHDA and SQIVND (reference sequence). CDR3 bases: TGTGCCAGTAGTATGTGGGGCAGCTCCTACGAGCAGTACTTC. This codes for CASSMWGSSYEQYF.

This clonotype was found many times. The chain joins TRBV29-1 to TRBJ2-5, with TRBD2 matching over 8 bases. V was clipped by 6 bases and J by 4 bases; unmatched bases: 7. The CDR3 extends over 13 amino acids. CDR1 is SQVTM, CDR2 ANQGSEA, per germline. CDR3 in amino acids: CSVPQREIETQYF. The CDR3 nucleotides are TGCAGCGTACCCCAGCGGGAGATAGAGACCCAGTACTTC.

The J gene is TRBJ2-1, the V gene TRBV2, with D hard to call. The better agreement between TRBJ2-7 and the DNA end casts doubt on the J call. Per germline, CDR1 SNHLY and CDR2 FYNNEI. The CDR3 length is 14 residues. As DNA, the CDR3 is TGTGCCAGCAGTGAAGTCCGCTCCTACAATGAGCAGTACTTC. As protein: CASSEVRSYNEQYF.